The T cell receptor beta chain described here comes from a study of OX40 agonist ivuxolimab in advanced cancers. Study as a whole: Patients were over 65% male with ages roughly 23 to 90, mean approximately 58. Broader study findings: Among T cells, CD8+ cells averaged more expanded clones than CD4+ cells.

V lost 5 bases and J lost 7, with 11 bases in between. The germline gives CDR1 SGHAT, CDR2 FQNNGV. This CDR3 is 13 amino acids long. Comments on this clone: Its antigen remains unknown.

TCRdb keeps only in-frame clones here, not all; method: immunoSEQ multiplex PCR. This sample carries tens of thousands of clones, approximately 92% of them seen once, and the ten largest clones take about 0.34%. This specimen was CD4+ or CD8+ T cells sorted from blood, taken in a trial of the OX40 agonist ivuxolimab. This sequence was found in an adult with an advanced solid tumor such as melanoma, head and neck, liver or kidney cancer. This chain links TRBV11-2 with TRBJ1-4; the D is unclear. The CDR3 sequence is CASSPGLGEKLFF. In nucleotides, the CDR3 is TGTGCCAGCAGCCCCGGGTTGGGTGAAAAACTGTTTTTT.